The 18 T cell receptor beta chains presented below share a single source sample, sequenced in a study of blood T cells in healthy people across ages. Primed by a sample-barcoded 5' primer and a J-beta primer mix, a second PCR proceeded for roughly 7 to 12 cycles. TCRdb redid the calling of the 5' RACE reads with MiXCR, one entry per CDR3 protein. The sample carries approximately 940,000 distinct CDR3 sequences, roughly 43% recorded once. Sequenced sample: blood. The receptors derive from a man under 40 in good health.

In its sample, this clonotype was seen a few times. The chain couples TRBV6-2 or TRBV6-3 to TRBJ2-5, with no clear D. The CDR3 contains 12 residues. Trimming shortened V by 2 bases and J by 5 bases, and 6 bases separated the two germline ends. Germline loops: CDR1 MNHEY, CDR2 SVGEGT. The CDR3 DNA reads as TGTGCCAGCAGTTACCGCCGGGAGACCCAGTACTTC. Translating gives CASSYRRETQYF.

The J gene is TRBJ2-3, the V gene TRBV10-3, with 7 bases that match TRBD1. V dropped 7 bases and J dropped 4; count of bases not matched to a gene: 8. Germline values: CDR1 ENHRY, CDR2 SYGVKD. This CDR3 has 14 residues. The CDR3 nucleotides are TGTGCCATCAAGGCACAGGGGTCAGCAGATACGCAGTATTTT. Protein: CAIKAQGSADTQYF.

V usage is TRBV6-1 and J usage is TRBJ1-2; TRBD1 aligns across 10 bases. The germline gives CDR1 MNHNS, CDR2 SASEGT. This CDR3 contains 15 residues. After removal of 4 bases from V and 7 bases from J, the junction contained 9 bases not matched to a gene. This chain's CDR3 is CASSARQGALGGYTF. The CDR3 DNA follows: TGTGCCAGCAGTGCCCGACAGGGGGCCCTCGGTGGCTACACCTTC.

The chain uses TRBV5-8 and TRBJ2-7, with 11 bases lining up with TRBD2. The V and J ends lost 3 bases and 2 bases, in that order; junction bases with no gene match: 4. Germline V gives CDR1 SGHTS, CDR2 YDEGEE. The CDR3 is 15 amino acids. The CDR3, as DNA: TGTGCCAGCAGCTCGACTAGCGGGGCGCCCTACGAGCAGTACTTC. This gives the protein CASSSTSGAPYEQYF.

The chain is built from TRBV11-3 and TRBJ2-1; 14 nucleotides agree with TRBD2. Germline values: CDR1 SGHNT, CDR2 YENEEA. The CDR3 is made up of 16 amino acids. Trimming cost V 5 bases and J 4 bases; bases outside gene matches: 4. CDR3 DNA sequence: TGTGCCAGCAGCAGACTAGCGGGGGGGGATTACAATGAGCAGTTCTTC. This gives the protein CASSRLAGGDYNEQFF.

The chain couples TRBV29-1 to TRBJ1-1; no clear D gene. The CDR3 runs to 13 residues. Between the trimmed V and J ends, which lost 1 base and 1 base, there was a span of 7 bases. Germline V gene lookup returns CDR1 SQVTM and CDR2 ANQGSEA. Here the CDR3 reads CSVEGPTNTEAFF. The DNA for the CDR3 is TGCAGCGTTGAAGGACCGACGAACACTGAAGCTTTCTTT.

CDR3 DNA sequence: TGCAGCGTTGAAGTGGGGTCCAATGAGCAGTTCTTC. It codes for CSVEVGSNEQFF. The chain uses TRBV29-1 and TRBJ2-1; no firm D call. This CDR3 has 12 residues. Trimming removed 1 base at V and 6 bases at J, with 7 bases between. In germline, CDR1 is SQVTM, CDR2 ANQGSEA.

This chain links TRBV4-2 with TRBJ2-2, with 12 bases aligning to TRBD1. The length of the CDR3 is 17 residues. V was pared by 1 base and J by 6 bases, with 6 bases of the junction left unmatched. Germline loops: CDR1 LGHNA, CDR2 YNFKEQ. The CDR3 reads CASSQATGTGGSGELFF. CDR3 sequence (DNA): TGTGCCAGCAGCCAAGCCACCGGGACAGGGGGCTCCGGGGAGCTGTTTTTT.

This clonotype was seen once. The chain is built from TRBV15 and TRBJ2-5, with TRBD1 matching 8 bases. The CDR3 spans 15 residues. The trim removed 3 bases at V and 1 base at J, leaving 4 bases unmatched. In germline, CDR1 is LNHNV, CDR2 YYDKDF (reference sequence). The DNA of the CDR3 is TGTGCCACCAGCAGGACAACAGGGGGCCAAGAGACCCAGTACTTC. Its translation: CATSRTTGGQETQYF.

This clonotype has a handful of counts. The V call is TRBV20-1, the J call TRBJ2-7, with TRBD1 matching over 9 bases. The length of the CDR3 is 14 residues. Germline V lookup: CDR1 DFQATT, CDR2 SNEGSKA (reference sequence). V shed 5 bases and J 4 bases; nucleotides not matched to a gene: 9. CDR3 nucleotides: TGCAGTGCTCCGAAATTACAGGGGGCTTACGAGCAGTACTTC. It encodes CSAPKLQGAYEQYF.

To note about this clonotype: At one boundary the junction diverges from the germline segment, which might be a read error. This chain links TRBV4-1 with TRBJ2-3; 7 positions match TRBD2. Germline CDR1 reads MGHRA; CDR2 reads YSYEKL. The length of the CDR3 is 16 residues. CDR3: CASSQETSVRIDTQYF. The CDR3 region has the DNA TGCGCCAGCAGTCAAGAAACTAGCGTACGCATAGATACGCAGTATTTT.

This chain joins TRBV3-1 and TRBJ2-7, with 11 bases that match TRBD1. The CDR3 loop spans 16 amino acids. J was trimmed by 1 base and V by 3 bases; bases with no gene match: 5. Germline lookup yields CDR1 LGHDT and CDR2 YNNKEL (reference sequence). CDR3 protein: CASSHWGQGGSYEQYF. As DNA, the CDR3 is TGTGCCAGCAGCCATTGGGGACAGGGGGGATCCTACGAGCAGTACTTC.

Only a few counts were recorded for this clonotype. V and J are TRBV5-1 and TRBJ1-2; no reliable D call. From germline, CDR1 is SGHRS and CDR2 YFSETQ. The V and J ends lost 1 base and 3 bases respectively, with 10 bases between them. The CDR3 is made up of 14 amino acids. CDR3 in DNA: TGCGCCAGCAGCTTGTTATCGGCGGACTATGGCTACACCTTC. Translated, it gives CASSLLSADYGYTF.

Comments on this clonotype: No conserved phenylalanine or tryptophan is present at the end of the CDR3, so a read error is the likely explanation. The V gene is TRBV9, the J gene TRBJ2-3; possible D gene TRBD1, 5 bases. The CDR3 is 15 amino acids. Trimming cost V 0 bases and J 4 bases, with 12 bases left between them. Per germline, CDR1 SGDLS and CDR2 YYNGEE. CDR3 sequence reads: CASSVEGQGSDTQYY. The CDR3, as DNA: TGTGCCAGCAGCGTAGAAGGGCAGGGCTCAGATACGCAGTATTAT.

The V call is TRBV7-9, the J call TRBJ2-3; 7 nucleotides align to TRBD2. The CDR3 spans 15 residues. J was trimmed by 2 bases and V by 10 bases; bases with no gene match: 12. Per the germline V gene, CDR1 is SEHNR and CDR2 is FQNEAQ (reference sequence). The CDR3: CATEPGLRPTDTQYF. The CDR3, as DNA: TGTGCCACCGAACCGGGACTACGCCCCACAGATACGCAGTATTTT.

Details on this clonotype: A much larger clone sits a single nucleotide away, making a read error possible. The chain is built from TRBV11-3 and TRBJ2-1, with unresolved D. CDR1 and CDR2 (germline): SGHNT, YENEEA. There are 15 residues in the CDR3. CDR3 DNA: TGTGCCAGCAGCTTGGTCGCGAGCTCCCACAATGAGCAGTTCTTC. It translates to CASSLVASSHNEQFF. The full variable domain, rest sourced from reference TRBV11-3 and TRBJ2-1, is EAGVVQSPRYKIIEKKQPVAFWCNPISGHNTLYWYLQNLGQGPELLIRYENEEAVDDSQLPKDRFSAERLKGVDSTLKIQPAELGDSAVYLCASSLVASSHNEQFFGPGTRLTVL.

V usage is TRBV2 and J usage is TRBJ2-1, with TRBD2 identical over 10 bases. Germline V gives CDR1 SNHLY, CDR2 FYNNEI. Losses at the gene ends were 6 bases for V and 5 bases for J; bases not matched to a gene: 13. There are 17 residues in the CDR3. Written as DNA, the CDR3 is TGTGCCAGCAGCTCACTAGCGGGGCCAACCTTAGACAATGAGCAGTTCTTC. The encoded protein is CASSSLAGPTLDNEQFF.

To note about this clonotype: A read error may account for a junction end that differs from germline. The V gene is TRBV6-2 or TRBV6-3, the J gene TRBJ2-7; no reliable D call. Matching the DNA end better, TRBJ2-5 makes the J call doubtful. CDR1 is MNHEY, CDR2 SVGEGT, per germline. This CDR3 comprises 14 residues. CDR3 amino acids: CTSSYDESHQTQYF. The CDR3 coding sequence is TGTACCAGCAGTTACGACGAATCCCATCAGACCCAGTACTTC.